A single sample is the source of the 14 T cell receptor beta chains below, sequenced in a study of CD8 T cells in ankylosing spondylitis. TCRdb re-called the 5' RACE reads with MiXCR, one entry per CDR3 protein. The table records around 140,000 distinct CDR3 sequences, around 10% of them present only once. Sequences were obtained from blood, either unsorted or a sorted T cell fraction (not recorded which). All receptors derive from a female donor with ankylosing spondylitis or in good health (not recorded which).

This clonotype was seen at least ten times. This rearrangement joins TRBV5-5 to TRBJ1-1; TRBD1 agrees at 7 bases. This CDR3 has 14 residues. V dropped 2 bases and J dropped 4; count of bases not matched to a gene: 5. CDR1 and CDR2 (germline): SGHKS, YYEKEE (reference sequence). CDR3 bases: TGTGCCAGCAGCTTAGGGGGCTTGAGCACTGAAGCTTTCTTT. It is translated as CASSLGGLSTEAFF. Full variable domain (rest looked up from reference TRBV5-5 and TRBJ1-1): DAGVTQSPTHLIKTRGQQVTLRCSPISGHKSVSWYQQVLGQGPQFIFQYYEKEERGRGNFPDRFSARQFPNYSSELNVNALLLGDSALYLCASSLGGLSTEAFFGQGTRLTVV.

This clonotype turned up a few times. The V and J genes are TRBV12-3 or TRBV12-4 and TRBJ1-5; a possible D gene is TRBD1 (5 bases). The CDR3 consists of 16 residues. V lost 6 bases to trimming and J lost 6 bases, with 21 bases between them. The CDR3 coding sequence is TGTGCCAGCAGCCTACAGCCGACGGGAGGGGTTCAGCCCCAGCATTTT. It translates to CASSLQPTGGVQPQHF.

This clonotype was observed many times. The V gene is TRBV25-1, the J gene TRBJ1-1; TRBD1 might be the D (5 bases). This CDR3 spans 15 amino acids. V lost 1 base to trimming and J lost 3 bases, with 12 bases between them. The V gene's germline CDR1 is MGHDK and CDR2 SYGVNS. CDR3 sequence (DNA): TGTGCCAGCAGTGAATGGGGTATAGGGGACACTGAAGCTTTCTTT. Residues: CASSEWGIGDTEAFF.

This clonotype was seen many times. V and J are TRBV4-2 and TRBJ2-7, with 8 bases aligning to TRBD2. Germline CDR1 and CDR2: LGHNA and YNFKEQ. Unmatched junction bases numbered 12, after V lost 3 bases and J lost 5 bases. The CDR3 loop spans 16 amino acids. In nucleotides, the CDR3 is TGTGCCAGCAGCCAGATGGAGACGGGAGGGGTGAACGAGCAGTACTTC. It is translated as CASSQMETGGVNEQYF.

This clonotype was detected ten times or more. V and J are TRBV5-1 and TRBJ2-1; D call uncertain. CDR1 and CDR2 (germline): SGHRS, YFSETQ. V lost 5 bases, J lost 6 bases, and 15 bases lay in between. CDR3 size: 14 residues. The CDR3 sequence: CASRSEAYGNEQFF. The CDR3 coding sequence is TGCGCCAGCAGATCTGAGGCGTACGGCAATGAGCAGTTCTTC.

The DNA of the CDR3 is TGTGCCAGCAGCTTTTTAGCGGGGGGGCACAATGAGCAGTTCTTC. This gives the protein CASSFLAGGHNEQFF. This chain connects TRBV7-2 to TRBJ2-1, with 11 bases aligning to TRBD2. Germline loops: CDR1 SGHTA, CDR2 FQGNSA. This CDR3 comprises 15 residues. Germline trimming cut 3 bases from V and 5 bases from J; bases unmatched to any gene: 3.

This clonotype was seen repeatedly, ten times or more. The chain joins TRBV6-6 to TRBJ1-2; 7 bases agree with TRBD1. The CDR3 extends over 17 amino acids. J was trimmed by 2 bases and V by 4 bases; bases with no gene match: 13. Looked up from germline, CDR1 is MNHNY and CDR2 is SVGAGI (reference sequence). The CDR3 nucleotides are TGTGCCAGCAGTTCCCCCGCGGGACAGTCACCAAACTATGGCTACACCTTC. It yields the protein CASSSPAGQSPNYGYTF.

This clonotype was recorded many times. CDR3 sequence (DNA): TGCAGCGTTGAAGAAGAGCCCACAGATACGCAGTATTTT. This translates into CSVEEEPTDTQYF. The chain recombines TRBV29-1 with TRBJ2-3; D not certain. CDR1 and CDR2 from the germline V gene are SQVTM and ANQGSEA. Trimming stripped 0 bases from V and 2 bases from J, with 6 bases between. The CDR3 length is 13 residues.

A few counts support this clonotype. Given a much more abundant clone one base away, this may be a read error. V and J are TRBV3-1 and TRBJ2-5, with TRBD1 matching over 7 bases. The germline V gene has CDR1 LGHDT and CDR2 YNNKEL (reference sequence). The length of the CDR3 is 15 residues. The CDR3 region is CVSSQEMRGQETQYF. The DNA for the CDR3 is TGTGTCAGCAGCCAAGAGATGAGGGGGCAGGAGACCCAGTACTTC.

V usage is TRBV29-1 and J usage is TRBJ1-2; D possibly corresponds to TRBD1 (5 bases). The CDR3 sequence is 14 residues long. Germline V gives CDR1 SQVTM, CDR2 ANQGSEA. The germline V and J ends were trimmed by 6 bases and 0 bases, with 14 bases remaining between them. The chain's CDR3 is CSVSPGPTNYGYTF. Here the CDR3 DNA reads TGCAGCGTCTCCCCGGGACCCACTAACTATGGCTACACCTTC.

A remark on this clonotype: A much larger clonotype is one base distant, so this may be a read error. This rearrangement joins TRBV5-1 to TRBJ2-1; 9 bases align to TRBD2. CDR3 size: 17 residues. Per germline, CDR1 SGHRS and CDR2 YFSETQ. DNA of the CDR3: TGCGTCAGCCGTAGGGCGGGGGGGTTCTCTGTACAGGGTGAGCAGTTCTTC. Translating it yields CVSRRAGGFSVQGEQFF.

There are many counts of this clonotype. The CDR3 coding sequence is TGCAGTGCTAGAGATGGCGGGAGCCACTACGAGCAGTACTTC. Protein sequence: CSARDGGSHYEQYF. The chain is built from TRBV20-1 and TRBJ2-7; 7 bases agree with TRBD2. This CDR3 comprises 14 residues. With V trimmed by 0 bases and J by 3 bases, 5 bases remained unmatched. Germline loops: CDR1 DFQATT, CDR2 SNEGSKA (reference sequence).

In this sample, this clonotype turned up a few times. The gene calls are TRBV2 and TRBJ1-1, with D tentatively TRBD1 (5 bases). The CDR3 totals 13 residues. V lost 11 bases and J lost 2, with 15 bases in between. From germline, CDR1 is SNHLY and CDR2 FYNNEI. CDR3 in DNA: TGTGCCGGAGGGACGTTTCAAAACACTGAAGCTTTCTTT. Translation gives CAGGTFQNTEAFF.

This clonotype was recorded many times. The CDR3 protein is CASRTGPGQETQYF. CDR3 nucleotide sequence: TGTGCCAGCAGAACGGGACCGGGACAAGAGACCCAGTACTTC. The chain recombines TRBV28 with TRBJ2-5; either TRBD1 or TRBD2 may fit D (5 bases each). The CDR3 is 14 amino acids. V lost 6 bases to trimming and J lost 2 bases, with 13 bases between them. Per germline, CDR1 MDHEN and CDR2 SYDVKM. The whole variable domain, filled in from reference TRBV28 and TRBJ2-5, reads DVKVTQSSRYLVKRTGEKVFLECVQDMDHENMFWYRQDPGLGLRLIYFSYDVKMKEKGDIPEGYSVSREKKERFSLILESASTNQTSMYLCASRTGPGQETQYFGPGTRLLVL.